This T cell receptor beta chain was documented in a study of T cell repertoires in cytomegalovirus infection. Whole-study context: CMV infection together with matching HLA type was indicated by public TCR beta signatures. General study points: Public TCR beta family frequency separated CMV-and-HLA carriers, including in an independent cohort. Across the ex vivo response, the dominant clonotypes were HLA-C-restricted CMV-specific TCR beta clonotypes.

Germline CDR1 is SGHTA and CDR2 is FQGNSA. The CDR3 has 13 residues. V was pared by 0 bases and J by 8 bases, with 3 bases of the junction left unmatched. In its sample, this clonotype was seen many times. The antigen is unknown. One entry per CDR3 protein, called by TCRdb with MiXCR from the reads. The top ten clones hold approximately 15% of a sample with around 450,000 distinct CDR3 sequences, around 32% of them seen once. Sequencing was carried out using PBMCs. The V gene is TRBV7-2, the J gene TRBJ1-2, with TRBD1 identical over 7 bases. The sequence was obtained from a human donor in good health (CMV status not recorded). Some clones in this sample may be carry-over from other donors' samples. The DNA of the CDR3 is TGTGCCAGCAGCTTAGCCAGGGGGGAGGGCTACACCTTC. Residues: CASSLARGEGYTF.